The clone carrying this TCR beta chain turned up a few times. These data are taken from a study of chemoradiotherapy in HPV16-positive cancers. Measured with immunoSEQ multiplex PCR; TCRdb has only the in-frame clones, and not every one. The sample yields fewer than 16,000 clones, over 70% seen once. The CDR3 length is 14 residues. Germline loops: CDR1 LGHNA, CDR2 YSLEER. Trimming pared 4 bases from V and 8 bases from J, leaving 12 bases between. This rearrangement joins TRBV4-3 to TRBJ1-6; D gene uncertain. Sample collection was performed from a patient who underwent chemoradiotherapy. The TCR was taken from a human donor with HPV-associated anogenital cancer. CDR3 sequence reads: CASSLGVGYSPLHF. The CDR3 DNA reads TGCGCCAGCAGCCTTGGCGTCGGTTATTCACCCCTCCACTTT.